Sequencing of this T cell receptor (beta chain) was carried out in a study of T-cell reconstitution after alpha-beta-depleted transplantation in children. Study results and limitations: Certain patients had high TCRbeta diversity at day 60, and it came from recipient T cells and thymic progenitors that survived. It was newly produced T cells that mostly accounted for T-cell counts and diversity one year after transplant. Reported findings indicate that, about two months after transplant, alpha-beta T cells came from several hundred expanded clones, which were derived from non-depleted graft cells.

The CDR3 runs 17 residues. V lost 6 bases and J 4 bases, leaving 25 bases between the germline ends. Germline loops: CDR1 SGHTS, CDR2 YDEGEE. TCRbeta library construction was performed incorporating unique molecular identifiers. TCRdb ran MiXCR on the PCR reads and lists one entry per CDR3 protein. This sample has about 980,000 distinct CDR3 sequences, with about 26% found just once. Concerning this clonotype: Its specificity is unknown.

The sample here was PBMCs, mostly from graft donor cells, taken 360 days after TCRalphabeta/CD19-depleted stem cell transplant. The chain recombines TRBV5-8 with TRBJ1-1; the D gene is possibly TRBD1 (5 bases). The sequence was collected from a boy less than two years old who had a stem cell transplant for SCID, so the T cells may come from the graft donor. CDR3 DNA sequence: TGTGCCAGCATCCTAAGTCGCTTCACGGGGCACCTCACTGAAGCTTTCTTT. Translation: CASILSRFTGHLTEAFF.